Below are 32 T cell receptor beta chains sequenced from a single sample in a study of shared clonotypes between healthy human individuals. The table came from immunoSEQ multiplex PCR; TCRdb's copy has only in-frame clones and leaves some out. The data contain about 1.5 million clones, 95% to 99% of them singletons. Material: naive CD4+ T cells sorted from blood. The subset is: CD45RA+ positively selected. The origin of the receptors is a man in his thirties or forties in good health.

The genes are TRBV9 and TRBJ2-5; D assignment may be TRBD1 or TRBD2 (6 bases each). The CDR3 spans 15 residues. The germline V gene has CDR1 SGDLS and CDR2 YYNGEE. V lost 3 bases and J 5 bases, leaving 17 bases between the germline ends. CDR3 amino acids: CASSARGEAEETQYF. CDR3 coding DNA: TGTGCCAGCAGCGCGAGGGGGGAAGCGGAGGAGACCCAGTACTTC.

This chain links TRBV5-4 with TRBJ2-5; D might be TRBD1 (5 bases). The germline CDR1 and CDR2 sequences are SGHNT and YYREEE (reference sequence). Trimming pared 6 bases from V and 2 bases from J, leaving 14 bases between. The length of the CDR3 is 14 residues. CDR3 region: CASTPMGRQETQYF. In nucleotides, the CDR3 is TGTGCCAGCACCCCAATGGGGCGGCAAGAGACCCAGTACTTC. The full variable domain, rest sourced from reference TRBV5-4 and TRBJ2-5, is ETGVTQSPTHLIKTRGQQVTLRCSSQSGHNTVSWYQQALGQGPQFIFQYYREEENGRGNFPPRFSGLQFPNYSSELNVNALELDDSALYLCASTPMGRQETQYFGPGTRLLVL.

The V and J genes are TRBV11-1 and TRBJ2-7; D ambiguous. This CDR3 has 14 residues. Germline V lookup: CDR1 SGHAT, CDR2 FQDESV (reference sequence). The V end lost 1 base, the J end lost 6 bases, and 13 bases lay between the germline ends. CDR3 coding DNA: TGTGCCAGCAGCTTAGGCCGGCAGGCCCGCGAGCAGTACTTC. Protein sequence: CASSLGRQAREQYF.

The chain couples TRBV27 to TRBJ2-2; D possibly corresponds to TRBD1 (5 bases). This CDR3 is built from 15 residues. In germline, CDR1 is MNHEY, CDR2 SMNVEV (reference sequence). Deletions cut 2 bases from V and 4 bases from J, with 11 bases between. In nucleotides, the CDR3 is TGTGCCAGCAGTTTAATGGGGCAGACCACCGGGGAGCTGTTTTTT. Encoded protein: CASSLMGQTTGELFF.

This chain uses TRBV5-1 with TRBJ2-1; weak D call: TRBD1 (6 bases). This CDR3 has 16 amino acids. The V and J ends lost 0 bases and 7 bases respectively, with 17 bases between them. CDR1 and CDR2 (germline): SGHRS, YFSETQ. The CDR3, as DNA: TGCGCCAGCAGCTTGGAGGGGGACATGGAAAGGAATGAGCAGTTCTTC. Translated, it gives CASSLEGDMERNEQFF. Supplemented by reference TRBV5-1 and TRBJ2-1, the full variable domain reads KAGVTQTPRYLIKTRGQQVTLSCSPISGHRSVSWYQQTPGQGLQFLFEYFSETQRNKGNFPGRFSGRQFSNSRSEMNVSTLELGDSALYLCASSLEGDMERNEQFFGPGTRLTVL.

This sequence joins TRBV5-6 and TRBJ1-5; 7 bases match TRBD1. The CDR3 has 16 amino acids. V lost 4 bases and J lost 4; bases outside the gene matches: 11. Germline values: CDR1 SGHDT, CDR2 YYEEEE. The CDR3 region has the DNA TGTGCCAGCAGCAGTACGTTGGGGGACAGTAATCAGCCCCAGCATTTT. It encodes CASSSTLGDSNQPQHF.

The rearrangement uses TRBV25-1 and TRBJ2-5; D is ambiguous. The CDR3 covers 15 residues. V was trimmed by 2 bases and J by 4 bases, leaving 14 bases between them. The germline V gene has CDR1 MGHDK and CDR2 SYGVNS. Here the CDR3 reads CASSEPIGRSETQYF. The CDR3 region has the DNA TGTGCCAGCAGTGAACCCATTGGGCGGTCAGAGACCCAGTACTTC.

The chain combines TRBV7-9 with TRBJ1-5; TRBD1 is a possible D gene (5 bases). The CDR3 spans 13 residues. V lost 6 bases and J 8 bases, leaving 14 bases between the germline ends. Germline loops: CDR1 SEHNR, CDR2 FQNEAQ (reference sequence). Here the CDR3 DNA reads TGTGCCAGCAGGGGGCCGGGCACCAAGCCCCAGCATTTT. The encoded protein is CASRGPGTKPQHF.

The CDR3 DNA is TGTGCCAGCAGCGGACAGCCTAGCACAGATACGCAGTATTTT. Amino acids: CASSGQPSTDTQYF. The chain recombines TRBV5-4 with TRBJ2-3; TRBD1 might be the D (6 bases). CDR3 length: 14 amino acids. Germline V gene sequence: CDR1 SGHNT, CDR2 YYREEE (reference sequence). V was shortened by 4 bases and J by 0 bases, with 9 bases between the two germline ends.

V is TRBV5-6 and J is TRBJ1-1, with 8 positions matching TRBD1. With 2 bases clipped from V and 6 bases from J, the junction kept 9 bases outside the gene matches. Per germline, CDR1 SGHDT and CDR2 YYEEEE. The CDR3 contains 15 residues. The CDR3 region has the DNA TGTGCCAGCAGCTTCCGGGACAGGATATTACCTGAAGCTTTCTTT. The encoded protein is CASSFRDRILPEAFF.

The genes are TRBV6-1 and TRBJ1-4; D remains unclear. Germline V gene data show CDR1 as MNHNS and CDR2 as SASEGT. Trimming removed 2 bases at V and 8 bases at J, with 18 bases between. This CDR3 is built from 16 residues. The chain's CDR3 is CASSEYLTGEAEKLFF. The CDR3 DNA is TGTGCCAGCAGTGAATATTTAACTGGGGAAGCGGAAAAACTGTTTTTT.

Regarding this clone: The junction departs from germline at one end; a sequencing error may be responsible. V gene TRBV7-7 combines with J gene TRBJ1-1; D is uncertain. This CDR3 is built from 13 residues. Germline lookup yields CDR1 SSHAT and CDR2 FNYEAQ (reference sequence). Here the CDR3 reads CASSLTTRAEAFF. CDR3 DNA: TGTGCTAGCAGCTTGACGACAAGGGCTGAAGCTTTCTTT.

The V gene is TRBV10-2, the J gene TRBJ2-1, with 8 bases that match TRBD2. The CDR3 contains 13 residues. The V gene's germline CDR1 is WSHSY and CDR2 SAAADI. V trimming: 6 bases; J trimming: 8 bases; junction bases outside the gene matches: 6. CDR3 sequence: CASRRGLADEQFF. CDR3 DNA sequence: TGCGCCAGCAGACGAGGACTAGCCGATGAGCAGTTCTTC.

This chain links TRBV29-1 with TRBJ2-1; no firm D call. Germline CDR1 and CDR2: SQVTM and ANQGSEA. Trimming left V 4 bases short and J 3 bases short, with 13 bases between. CDR3 length equals 14 residues. The CDR3 region is CSVGGGALYNEQFF. The CDR3 bases are TGCAGCGTTGGTGGCGGCGCCCTCTACAATGAGCAGTTCTTC.

CDR3 sequence reads: CASSLVGEPNEQYF. As DNA, the CDR3 is TGCGCCAGCAGCTTGGTCGGGGAGCCGAACGAGCAGTACTTC. V usage is TRBV5-1 and J usage is TRBJ2-7; D may be TRBD2 (5 bases). This CDR3 has 14 residues. The V gene lost 0 bases and the J gene lost 5 bases, with 12 bases spanning the gap. Germline V gene data show CDR1 as SGHRS and CDR2 as YFSETQ.

This clone was counted once. The same CDR3 is also encoded by other DNA sequences in this sample. The chain has TRBV5-1 and TRBJ2-7, with TRBD1 matching 7 bases. This CDR3 has 13 residues. J gave up 3 bases and V 2 bases, and 2 bases lay outside the gene matches. CDR1 is SGHRS, CDR2 YFSETQ, per germline. The CDR3 bases are TGCGCCAGCAGCTTTGCAGGGGGCTACGAGCAGTACTTC. It is translated as CASSFAGGYEQYF.

This chain connects TRBV5-1 to TRBJ2-6; a possible D gene is TRBD1 (6 bases). Trimming took 6 bases from V and 0 from J, leaving 25 bases between them. Germline V gene sequence: CDR1 SGHRS, CDR2 YFSETQ. The CDR3 consists of 20 residues. The CDR3 spells CASKSIGSPGDSSGANVLTF. The CDR3 coding sequence is TGCGCCAGCAAATCGATCGGTTCGCCAGGGGATTCCTCTGGGGCCAACGTCCTGACTTTC.

This chain connects TRBV7-9 to TRBJ2-3; D uncertain. This CDR3 has 12 amino acids. V was clipped by 5 bases and J by 6 bases, with 9 bases between them. Germline V gene lookup returns CDR1 SEHNR and CDR2 FQNEAQ (reference sequence). CDR3 nucleotides: TGTGCCAGCAGCCCCGTAACGGATACGCAGTATTTT. Translation gives CASSPVTDTQYF.

V is TRBV20-1 and J is TRBJ2-5; D is uncertain. V lost 7 bases, J lost 3 bases, and 6 bases lay in between. Germline assignment: CDR1 DFQATT and CDR2 SNEGSKA (reference sequence). There are 10 residues in the CDR3. Here the CDR3 reads CSVGEETQYF. As DNA, the CDR3 is TGCAGTGTGGGCGAAGAGACCCAGTACTTC.

The chain links TRBV18 to TRBJ2-3; D possibly corresponds to TRBD2 (5 bases). The CDR3 runs to 15 residues. CDR1 and CDR2 from the germline V gene are KGHSH and LQKENI. Between the trimmed V and J ends, which lost 0 bases and 6 bases, there was a span of 13 bases. As DNA, the CDR3 is TGTGCCAGCTCACCACCAGGTGGGAGATATGATACGCAGTATTTT. Translation: CASSPPGGRYDTQYF.

The rearrangement links TRBV28 to TRBJ2-7; tentatively, D is TRBD2 (5 bases). Germline CDR1 MDHEN, CDR2 SYDVKM. This CDR3 region has 14 residues. The V end was cut by 6 bases, the J end by 2 bases, with 14 bases between. The CDR3 nucleotides read TGTGCCAGCAGCGGATGGACGGGGACCTACGAGCAGTACTTC. Translation: CASSGWTGTYEQYF. The full variable domain, with the rest looked up from reference TRBV28 and TRBJ2-7, is DVKVTQSSRYLVKRTGEKVFLECVQDMDHENMFWYRQDPGLGLRLIYFSYDVKMKEKGDIPEGYSVSREKKERFSLILESASTNQTSMYLCASSGWTGTYEQYFGPGTRLTVT.

A single count supports this clone. This chain joins TRBV18 and TRBJ2-7; D might be TRBD1 (6 bases). The CDR3 runs 13 residues. Germline V gene sequence: CDR1 KGHSH, CDR2 LQKENI. Trimming removed 5 bases at V and 1 base at J, with 9 bases between. The CDR3 DNA reads TGTGCCAGCTCATTCGGACAGTCCTACGAGCAGTACTTC. Its translation is CASSFGQSYEQYF. Filled out from reference TRBV18 and TRBJ2-7, the complete variable domain reads NAGVMQNPRHLVRRRGQEARLRCSPMKGHSHVYWYRQLPEEGLKFMVYLQKENIIDESGMPKERFSAEFPKEGPSILRIQQVVRGDSAAYFCASSFGQSYEQYFGPGTRLTVT.

The rearrangement uses TRBV4-3 and TRBJ1-1, with D unclear. The CDR3 is made up of 13 amino acids. Germline CDR1 reads LGHNA; CDR2 reads YSLEER. V lost 0 bases, J lost 11 bases, and 13 bases lay in between. Here the CDR3 DNA reads TGCGCCAGCAGCCAAGATCTCGGAAGGATGGCTTTCTTT. It is translated as CASSQDLGRMAFF.

This chain connects TRBV7-9 to TRBJ1-5; TRBD1 is a possible D gene (5 bases). The CDR3 spans 15 residues. The V end was cut by 5 bases, the J end by 5 bases, with 16 bases between. CDR1 and CDR2 from the germline V gene are SEHNR and FQNEAQ (reference sequence). The CDR3 region is CASSDLGQWDQPQHF. The CDR3 bases are TGTGCCAGCAGCGATCTGGGGCAGTGGGATCAGCCCCAGCATTTT.

V gene TRBV25-1 combines with J gene TRBJ1-2; TRBD1 is a possible D gene (5 bases). The CDR3 length is 13 residues. Germline V CDR1 and CDR2: MGHDK, SYGVNS. The V end lost 2 bases, the J end lost 7 bases, and 11 bases lay between the germline ends. CDR3 nucleotide sequence: TGTGCCAGCAGTGAAGTAGCAGGGTTTGGCTACACCTTC. Translating gives CASSEVAGFGYTF.

The chain employs TRBV11-3 and TRBJ2-1; 9 positions match TRBD2. This CDR3 comprises 15 residues. Per germline, CDR1 SGHNT and CDR2 YENEEA. The junction had 6 bases not matched to a gene; V was cut back by 2 bases and J by 7 bases. The CDR3 nucleotides are TGTGCCAGCAGCTTAAGAGGGCTAGCGGGAAATGAGCAGTTCTTC. Translating gives CASSLRGLAGNEQFF.

Only one count was recorded for this clone. J is TRBJ2-7 and V is TRBV5-6; unclear D gene. V was clipped by 0 bases and J by 10 bases, with 23 bases between them. The CDR3 sequence is 16 residues long. Germline loops: CDR1 SGHDT, CDR2 YYEEEE. CDR3 DNA: TGTGCCAGCAGCTTGGGACATCCTCCTCCCGCCCTCCCACAGTACTTC. Residues: CASSLGHPPPALPQYF. Using reference TRBV5-6 and TRBJ2-7 for the parts outside the CDR3, the full variable domain is DAGVTQSPTHLIKTRGQQVTLRCSPKSGHDTVSWYQQALGQGPQFIFQYYEEEERQRGNFPDRFSGHQFPNYSSELNVNALLLGDSALYLCASSLGHPPPALPQYFGPGTRLTVT.

The chain has TRBV28 and TRBJ1-5, with TRBD1 as a possible D gene (5 bases). V lost 3 bases and J 2 bases, leaving 20 bases between the germline ends. The CDR3 has 18 residues. Germline CDR1 is MDHEN and CDR2 is SYDVKM. Here the CDR3 reads CASSFLPRGEVGNQPQHF. The CDR3 region has the DNA TGTGCCAGCAGTTTCCTCCCGCGGGGGGAGGTGGGCAATCAGCCCCAGCATTTT. Variable domain in full (rest from reference TRBV28 and TRBJ1-5): DVKVTQSSRYLVKRTGEKVFLECVQDMDHENMFWYRQDPGLGLRLIYFSYDVKMKEKGDIPEGYSVSREKKERFSLILESASTNQTSMYLCASSFLPRGEVGNQPQHFGDGTRLSIL.

The V gene is TRBV5-4, the J gene TRBJ1-1, with D possibly being TRBD1 (6 bases). CDR3 length: 14 amino acids. V shed 4 bases and J shed 2 bases, with 12 bases lying between them. In germline, CDR1 is SGHNT, CDR2 YYREEE (reference sequence). CDR3 protein: CASSRHRVNTEAFF. For the CDR3, the DNA is TGTGCCAGCAGCAGGCACAGGGTAAACACTGAAGCTTTCTTT.

The chain uses TRBV6-5 and TRBJ2-7, with D perhaps matching TRBD1 (5 bases). CDR1 is MNHEY, CDR2 SVGAGI, per germline. V shed 1 base and J shed 7 bases, with 11 bases lying between them. The CDR3 has 13 residues. The chain's CDR3 is CASSYYRYLEQYF. The DNA for the CDR3 is TGTGCCAGCAGTTACTACAGGTACCTTGAGCAGTACTTC.

The V and J genes are TRBV5-4 and TRBJ2-7; perhaps TRBD1 as D (6 bases). Between the trimmed V and J ends, which lost 0 bases and 0 bases, there was a span of 7 bases. This CDR3 has 14 amino acids. In germline, CDR1 is SGHNT, CDR2 YYREEE (reference sequence). The CDR3 DNA reads TGTGCCAGCAGCTTGGACAGGGCCTCCTACGAGCAGTACTTC. Its translation is CASSLDRASYEQYF.

The rearrangement joins TRBV11-2 to TRBJ2-3, with no clear D. V was trimmed by 1 base and J by 2 bases, leaving 7 bases between them. CDR1 SGHAT and CDR2 FQNNGV come from the germline V gene. The CDR3 is 14 amino acids. The CDR3 DNA sequence: TGTGCCAGCAGCTTAGGTCGGAACACAGATACGCAGTATTTT. Its protein is CASSLGRNTDTQYF. The variable domain in full, with the rest retrieved from reference TRBV11-2 and TRBJ2-3, is EAGVAQSPRYKIIEKRQSVAFWCNPISGHATLYWYQQILGQGPKLLIQFQNNGVVDDSQLPKDRFSAERLKGVDSTLKIQPAKLEDSAVYLCASSLGRNTDTQYFGPGTRLTVL.